This T cell receptor beta chain was found in a study of blood T cell repertoires in COVID-19. This clone was counted once. The CDR3 runs to 12 residues. Germline-derived CDR1 and CDR2 are SGHAT and FQNNGV. The ends were cut back, 1 base at V and 5 bases at J, with 5 bases in the middle. The data were produced by immunoSEQ multiplex PCR, yet TCRdb's version contains in-frame clones alone and is incomplete. The table records about 21,000 clones, about 83% of them present only once. This clonotype originated in a human donor in a cohort sampled during active COVID-19. The material sequenced was peripheral blood. The rearrangement links TRBV11-2 to TRBJ1-1; D not resolved. CDR3 amino acids: CASSLGATEAFF. CDR3 DNA sequence: TGTGCCAGCAGCTTAGGGGCAACTGAAGCTTTCTTT.